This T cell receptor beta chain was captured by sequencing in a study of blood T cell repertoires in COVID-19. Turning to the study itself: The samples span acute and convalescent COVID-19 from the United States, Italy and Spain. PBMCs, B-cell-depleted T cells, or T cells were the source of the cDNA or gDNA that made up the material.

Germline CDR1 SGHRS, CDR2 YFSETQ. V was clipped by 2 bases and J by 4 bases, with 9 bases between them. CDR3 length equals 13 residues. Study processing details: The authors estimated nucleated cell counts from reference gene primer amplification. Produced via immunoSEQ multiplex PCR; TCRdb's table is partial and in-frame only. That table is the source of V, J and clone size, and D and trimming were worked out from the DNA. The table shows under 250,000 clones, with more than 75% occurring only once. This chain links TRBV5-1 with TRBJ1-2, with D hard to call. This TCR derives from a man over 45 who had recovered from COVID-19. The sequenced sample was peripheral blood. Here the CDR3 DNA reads TGCGCCAGCAGCTTCGGGGAAACCTATGGCTACACCTTC. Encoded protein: CASSFGETYGYTF.